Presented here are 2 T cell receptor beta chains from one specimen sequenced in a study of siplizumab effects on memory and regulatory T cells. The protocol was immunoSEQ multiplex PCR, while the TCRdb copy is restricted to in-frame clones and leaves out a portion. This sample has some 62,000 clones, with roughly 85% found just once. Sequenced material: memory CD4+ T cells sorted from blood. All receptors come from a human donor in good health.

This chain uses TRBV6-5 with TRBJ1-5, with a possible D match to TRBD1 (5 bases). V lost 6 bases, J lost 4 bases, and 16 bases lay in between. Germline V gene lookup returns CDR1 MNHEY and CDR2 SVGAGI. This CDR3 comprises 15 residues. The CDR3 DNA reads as TGTGCCAGCAGCCCCCCGCCGGGGGTTAATCAGCCCCAGCATTTT. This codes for CASSPPPGVNQPQHF.

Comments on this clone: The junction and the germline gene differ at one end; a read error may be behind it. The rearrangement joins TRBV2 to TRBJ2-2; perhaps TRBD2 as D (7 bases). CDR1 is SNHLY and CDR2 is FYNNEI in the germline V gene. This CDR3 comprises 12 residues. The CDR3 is CASSLDSGKLFF. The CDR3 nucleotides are TGTGCCAGCAGTTTGGACAGCGGGAAGCTGTTTTTT.